Here is one TCR beta chain with its context. Here immunoSEQ multiplex PCR was the method, and the copy in TCRdb shows in-frame clones only, minus some. The sample includes roughly 190,000 clones, 84% of them seen just once. This CDR3 spans 15 amino acids. Germline CDR1 SGHTA, CDR2 FQGNSA. The V end was cut by 0 bases, the J end by 4 bases, with 12 bases between. This sample was included in a study of blood T cell repertoires in COVID-19. As for the study in general: In each case, the material was cDNA or gDNA derived from T cells, B-cell-depleted T cells, or PBMCs.

Material: PBMCs or T cells enriched from blood (not recorded which). This clonotype was obtained from a woman aged 30 to 39 who had been exposed to COVID-19. J is TRBJ1-1 and V is TRBV7-2; no clear D gene. CDR3 sequence (DNA): TGTGCCAGCAGCTTAGCGGGAGGGCGCGGCACTGAAGCTTTCTTT. Translating it yields CASSLAGGRGTEAFF.